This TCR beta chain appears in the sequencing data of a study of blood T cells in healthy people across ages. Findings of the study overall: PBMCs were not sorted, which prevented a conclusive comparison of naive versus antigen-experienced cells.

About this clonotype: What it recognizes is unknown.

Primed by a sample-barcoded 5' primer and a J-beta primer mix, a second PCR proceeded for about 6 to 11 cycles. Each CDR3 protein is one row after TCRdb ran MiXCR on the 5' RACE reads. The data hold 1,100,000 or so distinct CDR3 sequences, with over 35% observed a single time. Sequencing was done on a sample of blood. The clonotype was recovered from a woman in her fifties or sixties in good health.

CDR3 region: CASSVTGLAGVRLQETQYF. Here the CDR3 DNA reads TGTGCCAGCAGCGTAACAGGACTAGCGGGAGTTCGACTCCAAGAGACCCAGTACTTC. The chain employs TRBV11-3 and TRBJ2-5, with 13 bases fitting TRBD2. V lost 5 bases, J lost 1 base, and 13 bases stayed unmatched. The CDR3 contains 19 residues. Germline CDR1 is SGHNT and CDR2 is YENEEA.